The rows below give T cell receptor beta chains drawn from one sample of a study of blood T cell repertoires in COVID-19. Data came from immunoSEQ multiplex PCR; TCRdb stores just in-frame clones and leaves some out. Of 60,000 to 80,000 clones in the sample, 65% to 85% were seen once. The sequenced material came from peripheral blood. These receptors were taken from a man aged 50 or older with COVID-19, enrolled during active disease. CDR3s leave out the opening cysteine and the closing phenylalanine or tryptophan. Not every row has a clone size; where given, it reads once, few, many or a size class.

v_gene	abundance	j_gene	CDR3aa
TRBV5-1	NA	TRBJ2-5	ASSLAGDRVQY
TRBV24-1	NA	TRBJ1-4	ATSERQGAQEKLF
TRBV5-1	NA	TRBJ2-1	ASSSGLAFYNEQF
TRBV2	NA	TRBJ2-2	ASSSLVAAGELF
TRBV29-1	NA	TRBJ2-7	SVERGGREQY
TRBV5-1	few	TRBJ1-1	ASSLGANTEAF
TRBV9	few	TRBJ1-2	ASSVESGGWYGYT
TRBV18	NA	TRBJ2-7	ASGDRGSSYEQY
TRBV28	NA	TRBJ2-3	ASSALWGQSLNTDTQY
TRBV7-9	NA	TRBJ2-7	ASSHRTSSGEQY
TRBV30	once	TRBJ2-7	AWSVSGGSYEQY
TRBV29-1	NA	TRBJ2-3	SVEETMDTQY
TRBV19	NA	TRBJ2-1	ASRGTSGRVRRLNEQF
TRBV7-2	NA	TRBJ2-4	ASSLVTGRGENIQY
TRBV27	NA	TRBJ2-7	ASSLRPLGQGLYEQY
TRBV19	few	TRBJ2-1	ASRTLTGGRYNEQF
TRBV19	NA	TRBJ2-7	ASGPRERSSSYEQY
TRBV3-1/TRBV3-2	NA	TRBJ2-1	ASSQEFLVTPVDEQF
TRBV27	NA	TRBJ1-1	ASSIWSAGVNTEAF
TRBV7-3	NA	TRBJ1-1	ASSPTGGTEAF
TRBV28	few	TRBJ2-7	ASSFTSGYEQY
TRBV27	many	TRBJ1-1	ASSTGGGTNTEAF
TRBV3-1/TRBV3-2	NA	TRBJ2-1	ASSRQKDLAEYNEQF
TRBV7-2	NA	TRBJ2-7	ASTLGIAGAVVGQY
TRBV5-1	NA	TRBJ2-7	ASSAWDTSYEQY
TRBV3-1/TRBV3-2	NA	TRBJ2-3	ASSLFPGQGASDTQY
TRBV6-6	NA	TRBJ1-1	ASSRNRLDTEAF
TRBV7-8	NA	TRBJ2-7	ASSPRDRATYEQY
TRBV29-1	once	TRBJ2-7	SVDAGTVHEQY
TRBV5-6	NA	TRBJ2-5	ASSLRTTKGETQY
TRBV2	NA	TRBJ2-4	ASRGTRDRGFQNIQY
TRBV3-1/TRBV3-2	few	TRBJ1-3	ASSNQGPGNTIY
TRBV28	NA	TRBJ2-6	ASSSIFSQAQSGANVLT
TRBV30	NA	TRBJ2-7	AWNPGGGYEQY
TRBV19	NA	TRBJ2-1	ASNGLAGSNEQF
TRBV5-8	NA	TRBJ2-7	ASNRGSGRSYEQY
TRBV7-3	NA	TRBJ1-2	ASSLIQGDGYT
TRBV7-2	NA	TRBJ2-1	ASSPSSLAGGNEQF
TRBV18	NA	TRBJ2-1	ASSPGTGGTEEQF
TRBV30	NA	TRBJ2-1	AWSSLASEQF
TRBV18	NA	TRBJ2-4	ASSPPGENIQY